This entry is about one TCR beta chain. The data are from a study of blood T cell repertoires in COVID-19. Across the whole study: Whether acute or convalescent, the COVID-19 samples came from the United States, Italy and Spain.

Here immunoSEQ multiplex PCR was the method, and the copy in TCRdb shows in-frame clones only, minus some. The sample includes around 260,000 clones, about 93% of them seen just once. Participants spanned ages 18 to 89 years and resided in roughly 22 US areas. The study assigned cohorts using participant-reported clinical history. Germline assignment: CDR1 MDHEN and CDR2 SYDVKM. Losses at the gene ends were 6 bases for V and 7 bases for J; bases not matched to a gene: 10. There are 15 residues in the CDR3. The gene calls are TRBV28 and TRBJ2-7; 12 nucleotides line up with TRBD1. The TCR was taken from a woman aged 30 to 39 who had recovered from COVID-19. Sequencing used PBMCs or T cells enriched from blood (not recorded which). DNA for the CDR3: TGTGCCAGCAGATCGACGGGACAGGGGGCTAGTGAGCAGTACTTC. It yields the protein CASRSTGQGASEQYF.